Only a few counts were recorded for the clone carrying this T cell receptor (beta chain). Its antigen remains unidentified. This specimen comes from a study of T cells in Graves' hyperthyroidism and ophthalmopathy. Study results and caveats: Most thyroid clonotypes expanded above 0.001 appeared in blood too.

The CDR3 sequence is 15 residues long. J gave up 5 bases and V 5 bases, and 12 bases lay outside the gene matches. Germline V gene lookup returns CDR1 SGHNT and CDR2 YYREEE (reference sequence). What was amplified from RNA transcripts were TCR beta CDR3 regions. HTBI primers were used for first-round RT-PCR of the TCR CDR3. TCRdb redid the calling of the multiplex PCR reads with MiXCR, one entry per CDR3 protein. The profile shows approximately 490,000 distinct CDR3 sequences, 22% of them singletons. The rearrangement uses TRBV5-4 and TRBJ2-5; 7 bases match TRBD1. The sequence was obtained from a woman in her seventies with Graves' ophthalmopathy. The sample comprised blood. The CDR3 DNA reads TGTGCCAGCAGTCGGGACAGTAAAAGGTGGGAGACCCAGTACTTC. It specifies CASSRDSKRWETQYF. Full variable domain (rest looked up from reference TRBV5-4 and TRBJ2-5): ETGVTQSPTHLIKTRGQQVTLRCSSQSGHNTVSWYQQALGQGPQFIFQYYREEENGRGNFPPRFSGLQFPNYSSELNVNALELDDSALYLCASSRDSKRWETQYFGPGTRLLVL.